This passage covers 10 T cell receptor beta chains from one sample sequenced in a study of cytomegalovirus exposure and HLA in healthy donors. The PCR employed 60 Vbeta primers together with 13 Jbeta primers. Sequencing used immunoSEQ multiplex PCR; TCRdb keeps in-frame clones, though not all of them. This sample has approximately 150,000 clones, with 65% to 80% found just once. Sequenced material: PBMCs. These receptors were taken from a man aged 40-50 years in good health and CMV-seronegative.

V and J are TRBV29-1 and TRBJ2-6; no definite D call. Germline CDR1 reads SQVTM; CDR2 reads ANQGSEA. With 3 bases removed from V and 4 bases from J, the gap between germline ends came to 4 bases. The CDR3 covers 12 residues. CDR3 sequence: CSVDEGANVLTF. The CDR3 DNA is TGCAGCGTTGACGAGGGGGCCAACGTCCTGACTTTC.

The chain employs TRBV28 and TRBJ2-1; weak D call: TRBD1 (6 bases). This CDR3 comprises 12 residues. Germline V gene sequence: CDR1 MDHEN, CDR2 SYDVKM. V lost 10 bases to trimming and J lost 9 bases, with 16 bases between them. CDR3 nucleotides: TGTGCCATACAGGGTTCTAACGGTGAGCAGTTCTTC. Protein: CAIQGSNGEQFF. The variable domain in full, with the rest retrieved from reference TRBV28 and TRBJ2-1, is DVKVTQSSRYLVKRTGEKVFLECVQDMDHENMFWYRQDPGLGLRLIYFSYDVKMKEKGDIPEGYSVSREKKERFSLILESASTNQTSMYLCAIQGSNGEQFFGPGTRLTVL.

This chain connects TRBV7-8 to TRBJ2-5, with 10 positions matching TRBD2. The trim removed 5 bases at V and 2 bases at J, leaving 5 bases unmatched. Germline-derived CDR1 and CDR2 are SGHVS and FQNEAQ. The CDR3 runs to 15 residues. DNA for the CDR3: TGTGCCAGCAGCCCAACACTAGCGGGACAAGAGACCCAGTACTTC. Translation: CASSPTLAGQETQYF.

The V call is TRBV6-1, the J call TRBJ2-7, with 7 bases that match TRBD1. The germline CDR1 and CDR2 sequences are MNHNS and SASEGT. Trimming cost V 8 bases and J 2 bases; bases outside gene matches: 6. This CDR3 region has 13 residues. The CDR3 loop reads CASLTGYTYEQYF. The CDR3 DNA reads TGTGCCAGCCTGACAGGGTACACCTACGAGCAGTACTTC.

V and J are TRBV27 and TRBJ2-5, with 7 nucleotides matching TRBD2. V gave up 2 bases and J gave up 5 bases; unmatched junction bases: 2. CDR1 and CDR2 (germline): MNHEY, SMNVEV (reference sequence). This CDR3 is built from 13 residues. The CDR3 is CASSLRRGETQYF. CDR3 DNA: TGTGCCAGCAGTTTAAGGCGGGGGGAGACCCAGTACTTC.

The CDR3 DNA reads as TGCAGCGTGACAAAGGCGGGAGGCACAGATACGCAGTATTTT. Translating it yields CSVTKAGGTDTQYF. The chain uses TRBV29-1 and TRBJ2-3; 7 bases fit TRBD2. CDR1 SQVTM and CDR2 ANQGSEA come from the germline V gene. V was clipped by 6 bases and J by 1 base; unmatched bases: 7. CDR3 size: 14 residues.

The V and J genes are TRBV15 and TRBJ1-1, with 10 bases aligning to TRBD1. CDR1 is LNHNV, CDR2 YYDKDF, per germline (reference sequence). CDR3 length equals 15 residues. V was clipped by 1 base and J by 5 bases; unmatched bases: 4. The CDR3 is CATSRARTGGTEAFF. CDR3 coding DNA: TGTGCCACCAGCAGAGCTAGGACAGGGGGAACTGAAGCTTTCTTT.

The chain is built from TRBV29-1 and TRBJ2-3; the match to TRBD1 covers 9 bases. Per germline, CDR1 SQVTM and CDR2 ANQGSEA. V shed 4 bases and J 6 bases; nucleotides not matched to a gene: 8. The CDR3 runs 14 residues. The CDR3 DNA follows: TGCAGCGTTGGGGGACAGGGTTTAGGCGATACGCAGTATTTT. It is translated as CSVGGQGLGDTQYF.

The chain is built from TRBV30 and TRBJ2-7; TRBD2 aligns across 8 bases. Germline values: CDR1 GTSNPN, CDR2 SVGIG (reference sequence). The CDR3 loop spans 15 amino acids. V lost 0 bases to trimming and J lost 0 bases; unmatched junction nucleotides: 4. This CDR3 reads CAWSVRGRSSYEQYF. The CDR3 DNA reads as TGTGCCTGGAGTGTACGCGGGAGGAGCTCCTACGAGCAGTACTTC.

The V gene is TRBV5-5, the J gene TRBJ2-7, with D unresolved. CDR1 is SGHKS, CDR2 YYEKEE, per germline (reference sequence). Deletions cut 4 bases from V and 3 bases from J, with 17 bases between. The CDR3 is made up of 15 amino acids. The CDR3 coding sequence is TGTGCCAGCAGCAGAGATGGAACAGAAGGCTACGAGCAGTACTTC. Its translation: CASSRDGTEGYEQYF.